This TCR beta chain was retrieved from a study of CD8 T cells in ankylosing spondylitis. Study-level findings and limits: CD8+ disease-linked clones were present at relatively low frequencies in blood. Matched ankylosing spondylitis synovial fluid reportedly contained a significantly enriched population of disease-linked clones.

The V and J ends lost 2 bases and 9 bases, in that order; junction bases with no gene match: 5. Germline V lookup: CDR1 DFQATT, CDR2 SNEGSKA (reference sequence). The CDR3 sequence is 13 residues long. Comment on this clonotype: The antigen is not known.

It was by quantitative 5'-RACE with molecular barcodes that TCR beta libraries were made. TCRdb called the 5' RACE reads again in MiXCR, with one record for every CDR3 protein. Here the sample spans 250,000 or so distinct CDR3 sequences, approximately 24% being singletons. Source material: blood, either unsorted or a sorted T cell fraction (not recorded which). The chain links TRBV20-1 to TRBJ2-1; TRBD2 aligns across 9 bases. The source of this sequence is a male donor with ankylosing spondylitis or in good health (not recorded which). The DNA for the CDR3 is TGCAGTGCTAGACTAGCGGGGTCGGGTGAGCAGTTCTTC. Residues: CSARLAGSGEQFF.